This TCR beta chain appears in the sequencing data of a study of T cell responses to AZD1222 COVID-19 vaccine. Study in general: Some second doses came at about 4 weeks and others at about 12 weeks; these were pooled. Study-level points and caveats: Samples come after the peak T cell response, not at day 14. The CD4 TCRs associated with vaccination extended across spike and predominated at 160-218 and 743-854.

Here immunoSEQ multiplex PCR was the method, and the copy in TCRdb shows in-frame clones only, minus some. The sample has more than 110,000 clones; over 90% are singletons. Concerning this clone itself: Its antigen is currently unknown.

This clonotype was sampled from an adult in good health. The sample in question was peripheral blood, obtained on day 0 of AZD1222 vaccination.

For the CDR3, the DNA is TGTGCCAGCAGTGAAGCTGCTCGGGGGCGAGAACAGCCCCAGCATTTT. Translation: CASSEAARGREQPQHF. This sequence joins TRBV2 and TRBJ1-5; D might be TRBD1 (6 bases). Germline V gives CDR1 SNHLY, CDR2 FYNNEI. V lost 0 bases, J lost 7 bases, and 16 bases lay in between. This CDR3 is built from 16 residues.